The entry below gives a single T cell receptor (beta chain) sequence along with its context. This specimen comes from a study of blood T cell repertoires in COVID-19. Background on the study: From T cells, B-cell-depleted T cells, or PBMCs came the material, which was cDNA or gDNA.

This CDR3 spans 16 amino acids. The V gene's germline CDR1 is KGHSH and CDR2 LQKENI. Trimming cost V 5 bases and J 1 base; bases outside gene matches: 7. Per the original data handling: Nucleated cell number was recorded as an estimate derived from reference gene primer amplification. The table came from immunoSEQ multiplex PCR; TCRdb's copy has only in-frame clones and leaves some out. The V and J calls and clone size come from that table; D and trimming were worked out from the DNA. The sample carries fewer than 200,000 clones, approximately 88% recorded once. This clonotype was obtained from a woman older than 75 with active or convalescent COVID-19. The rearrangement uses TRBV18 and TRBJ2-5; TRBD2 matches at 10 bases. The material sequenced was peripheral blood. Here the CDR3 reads CASSSRTSGAQETQYF. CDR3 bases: TGTGCCAGCTCATCCCGGACTAGCGGCGCCCAAGAGACCCAGTACTTC.